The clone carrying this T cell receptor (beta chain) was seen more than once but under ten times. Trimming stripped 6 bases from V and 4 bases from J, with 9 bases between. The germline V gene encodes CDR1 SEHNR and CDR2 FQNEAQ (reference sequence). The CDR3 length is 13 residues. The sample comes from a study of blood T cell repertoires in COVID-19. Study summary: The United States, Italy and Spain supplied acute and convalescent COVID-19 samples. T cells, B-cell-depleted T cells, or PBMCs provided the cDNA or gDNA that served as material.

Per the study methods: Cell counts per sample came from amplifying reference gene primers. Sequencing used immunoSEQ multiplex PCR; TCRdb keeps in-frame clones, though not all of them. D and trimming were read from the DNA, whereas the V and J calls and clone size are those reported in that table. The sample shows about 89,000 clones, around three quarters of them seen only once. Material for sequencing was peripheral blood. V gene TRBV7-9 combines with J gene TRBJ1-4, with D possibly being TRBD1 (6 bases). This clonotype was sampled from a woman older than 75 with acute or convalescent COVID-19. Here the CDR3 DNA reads TGTGCCAGCAGTCGACAGGATAATGAAAAACTGTTTTTT. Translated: CASSRQDNEKLFF.